This entry is about one T cell receptor beta chain. Relative to the germline gene, one junction end is altered; a read error may explain this. This entry comes from a study of shared clonotypes between healthy human individuals. Germline V lookup: CDR1 MNHNS, CDR2 SASEGT. The CDR3 runs 13 residues. The protocol was immunoSEQ multiplex PCR, while the TCRdb copy is restricted to in-frame clones and leaves out a portion. The sample has nearly 750,000 clones; around 77% are singletons. The specimen sequenced was memory CD4+ T cells sorted from blood. The sample's subset: CD45RA-negative fraction. The chain has TRBV6-1 and TRBJ2-4, with TRBD2 as a possible D gene (5 bases). This receptor was identified in a woman in her 30s in good health. The chain's CDR3 is CASSEGRVGSAHF. CDR3 DNA: TGTGCCAGCAGTGAAGGGCGGGTGGGATCGGCCCACTTC.